The source of this TCR beta chain is a study of blood T cell repertoires in COVID-19. As for the study in general: Donors in the United States, Italy and Spain gave samples during acute or convalescent COVID-19. Sources were T cells, B-cell-depleted T cells, or PBMCs; the material itself was cDNA or gDNA.

The CDR3 has 14 amino acids. CDR1 and CDR2 from the germline V gene are SGHRS and YFSETQ. With 3 bases removed from V and 9 bases from J, the gap between germline ends came to 16 bases. Authors' methods: The assay estimated nucleated cells by amplifying reference gene primers. The assay was immunoSEQ multiplex PCR, and TCRdb's table has in-frame clones only and misses some. The V and J calls and clone size are taken from that table; D and trimming were inferred from the DNA. This sample has roughly 340,000 clones, with about 90% found just once. V is TRBV5-1 and J is TRBJ2-1; D may be TRBD2 (6 bases). Material: peripheral blood. The receptor comes from a woman aged 25 to 45 with COVID-19, enrolled during active disease. CDR3 sequence (DNA): TGCGCCAGCAGCTCCTCGGGGGAGTGGGGTGAGCAGTTCTTC. This encodes CASSSSGEWGEQFF.